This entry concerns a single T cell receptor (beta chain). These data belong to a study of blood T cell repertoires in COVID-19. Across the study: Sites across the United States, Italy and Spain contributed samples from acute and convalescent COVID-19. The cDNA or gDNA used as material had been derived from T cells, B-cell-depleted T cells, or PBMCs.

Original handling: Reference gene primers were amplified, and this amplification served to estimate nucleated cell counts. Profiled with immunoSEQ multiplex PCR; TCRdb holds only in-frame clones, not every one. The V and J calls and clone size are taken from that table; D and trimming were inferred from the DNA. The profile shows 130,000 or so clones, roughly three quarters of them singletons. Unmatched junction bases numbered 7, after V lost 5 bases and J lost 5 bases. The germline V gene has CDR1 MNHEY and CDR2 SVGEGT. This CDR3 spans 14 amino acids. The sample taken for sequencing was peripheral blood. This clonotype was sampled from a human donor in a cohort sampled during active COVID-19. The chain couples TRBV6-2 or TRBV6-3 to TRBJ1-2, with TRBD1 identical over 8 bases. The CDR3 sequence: CASSQTGENYGYTF. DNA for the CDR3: TGTGCCAGCAGTCAGACAGGGGAAAATTATGGCTACACCTTC.